This TCR beta chain was sequenced in a study of T-cell reconstitution after alpha-beta-depleted transplantation in children. Study-wide points: T-cell counts and diversity at one year following transplant were attributed mainly to newly produced T cells. About two months after transplant, alpha-beta T cells reportedly came from several hundred expanded graft clones. Where some patients showed high TCRbeta diversity at day 60, it came from recipient T cells and thymic progenitors that had survived.

Germline CDR1 is SGDLS and CDR2 is YYNGEE. This CDR3 comprises 14 residues. V shed 0 bases and J shed 5 bases, with 10 bases lying between them. This clonotype appeared many times. The antigen remains undetermined. During its preparation, the TCRbeta library received unique molecular identifiers. Via MiXCR, TCRdb re-called the PCR reads, giving one row per CDR3 protein. The sample carries around 25,000 distinct CDR3 sequences, 15% to 20% recorded once. The receptor was derived from a male patient aged 2-15 years who had a stem cell transplant for acute lymphoblastic leukemia, so the T cells may come from the graft donor. Source: PBMCs, mostly from graft donor cells, taken 60 days after TCRalphabeta/CD19-depleted stem cell transplant. V and J are TRBV9 and TRBJ2-3; D unclear. The CDR3 reads CASSVVTSGDTQYF. The CDR3 DNA is TGTGCCAGCAGCGTAGTCACTTCGGGAGATACGCAGTATTTT.